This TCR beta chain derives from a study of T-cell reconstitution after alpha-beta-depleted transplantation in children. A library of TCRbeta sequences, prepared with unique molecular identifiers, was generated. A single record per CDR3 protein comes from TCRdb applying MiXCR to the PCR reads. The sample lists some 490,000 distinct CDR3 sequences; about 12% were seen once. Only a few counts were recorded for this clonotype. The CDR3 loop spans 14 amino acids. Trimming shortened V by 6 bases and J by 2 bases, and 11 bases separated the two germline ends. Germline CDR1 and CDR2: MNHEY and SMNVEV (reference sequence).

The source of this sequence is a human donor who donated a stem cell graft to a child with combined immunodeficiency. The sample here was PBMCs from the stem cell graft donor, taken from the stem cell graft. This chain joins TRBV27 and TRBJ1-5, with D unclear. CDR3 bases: TGTGCCAGCAGCCCTAGGGTCGGCAATCAGCCCCAGCATTTT. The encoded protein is CASSPRVGNQPQHF.